This T cell receptor beta chain was retrieved from a study of T cells after yellow fever vaccination. This clonotype was observed a few times. Trimming left V 3 bases short and J 7 bases short, with 16 bases between. The germline V gene encodes CDR1 MDHEN and CDR2 SYDVKM. The CDR3 contains 15 residues. Each CDR3 protein gets one entry after TCRdb re-called the 5' RACE reads with MiXCR. Of 13,000 to 15,000 distinct CDR3 sequences in the sample, about 7.3% were seen once. The V gene is TRBV28, the J gene TRBJ1-5; the D gene is possibly TRBD1 (6 bases). Material: PBMCs, either bulk or a sorted T-cell subset (CD4+, CD8+, memory, or dextramer-sorted; not recorded which), obtained on the day of the yellow fever booster vaccination. The receptor was derived from a man younger than 35 who received the YFV17D yellow fever vaccine. The CDR3 DNA follows: TGTGCCAGCAGTTTCATCGGGGCAGGGGTCCAGCCCCAGCATTTT. Amino acid sequence: CASSFIGAGVQPQHF.